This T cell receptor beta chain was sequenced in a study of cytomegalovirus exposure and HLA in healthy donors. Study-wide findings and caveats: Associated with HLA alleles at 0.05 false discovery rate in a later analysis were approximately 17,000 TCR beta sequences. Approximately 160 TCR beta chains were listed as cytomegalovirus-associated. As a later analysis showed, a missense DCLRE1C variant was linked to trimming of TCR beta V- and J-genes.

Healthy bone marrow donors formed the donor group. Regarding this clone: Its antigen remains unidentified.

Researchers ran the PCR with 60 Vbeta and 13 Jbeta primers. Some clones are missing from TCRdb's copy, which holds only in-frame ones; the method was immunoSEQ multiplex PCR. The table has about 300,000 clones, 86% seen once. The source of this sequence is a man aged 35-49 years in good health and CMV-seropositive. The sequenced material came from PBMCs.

Here the CDR3 reads CASSDPGLAGESSYNEQFF. In nucleotides, the CDR3 is TGTGCCAGCAGCGACCCGGGACTAGCGGGAGAGAGCTCCTACAATGAGCAGTTCTTC. The chain couples TRBV2 to TRBJ2-1; 14 bases are shared with TRBD2. V lost 6 bases to trimming and J lost 0 bases; unmatched junction nucleotides: 10. Germline values: CDR1 SNHLY, CDR2 FYNNEI. The CDR3 contains 19 residues.